Detailed here is one T cell receptor beta chain. Its antigen remains unknown. Clones were read by immunoSEQ multiplex PCR, and TCRdb kept only the in-frame ones, dropping some. This sample has about 20,000 clones, with 73% found just once. The data derive from a study of intratumoral heterogeneity in liver cancer. About the research overall: The median patient age was approximately 68 years, and most were male. Findings and limits, study-wide: Tumor-infiltrating lymphocyte representation was acknowledged to be under-sampled.

Germline V CDR1 and CDR2: MNHNY, SVGAGI (reference sequence). Trimming left V 5 bases short and J 8 bases short, with 13 bases between. CDR3 size: 13 residues. Patients had early-stage hepatocellular carcinoma, untreated before resection. Samples came from areas without visible necrosis or hemorrhage. V gene TRBV6-6 combines with J gene TRBJ1-5; possible D gene TRBD1, 6 bases. This receptor was obtained from a woman in her 70s with hepatocellular carcinoma. The sequenced sample was tumor-adjacent normal tissue, obtained before any cancer treatment. As DNA, the CDR3 is TGTGCCAGCAGTGGTACAGGGAGCAAGCCCCAGCATTTT. Amino acid sequence: CASSGTGSKPQHF.